Below are 9 T cell receptor beta chains sequenced from a single sample in a study of blood T cell repertoires in COVID-19. The data were produced by immunoSEQ multiplex PCR, yet TCRdb's version contains in-frame clones alone and is incomplete. The sample carries 100,000 to 150,000 clones, approximately 81% recorded once. The sequencing input was peripheral blood. These receptor sequences come from a man older than 75 with COVID-19, enrolled during active disease.

This chain joins TRBV3-1 (or the pseudogene TRBV3-2) and TRBJ2-7; 8 bases match TRBD2. Germline-derived CDR1 and CDR2 are LGHDT and YNNKEL (reference sequence). The ends lost 7 bases at V and 7 bases at J; junction bases unmatched: 9. The CDR3 totals 13 residues. The CDR3 loop is CASTRSGSWEQYF. CDR3 nucleotides: TGTGCCAGCACAAGGAGCGGGAGTTGGGAGCAGTACTTC.

The chain couples TRBV3-1 (or the pseudogene TRBV3-2) to TRBJ1-6; possibly TRBD1 for D (5 bases). This CDR3 spans 13 amino acids. CDR1 is LGHDT and CDR2 is YNNKEL in the germline V gene (reference sequence). V shed 1 base and J shed 7 bases, with 5 bases lying between them. For the CDR3, the DNA is TGTGCCAGCAGCCAAGGGACAAATTCACCCCTCCACTTT. It specifies CASSQGTNSPLHF.

The CDR3 DNA follows: TGTGCCAGCAGCCAAGAAGGGACAGCCATCTACGAGCAGTACTTC. This encodes CASSQEGTAIYEQYF. The chain is built from TRBV4-2 and TRBJ2-7; 7 bases fit TRBD1. The CDR3 contains 15 residues. The V segment lost 0 bases and the J segment 3 bases; nucleotides outside the gene matches: 5. CDR1 is LGHNA, CDR2 YNFKEQ, per germline.

The chain carries TRBV3-1 (or the pseudogene TRBV3-2) and TRBJ1-2; TRBD1 matches at 10 bases. The CDR3 extends over 14 amino acids. V dropped 4 bases and J dropped 5; count of bases not matched to a gene: 4. The V gene's germline CDR1 is LGHDT and CDR2 YNNKEL (reference sequence). The CDR3 loop reads CASSRQGQGYGYTF. CDR3 nucleotide sequence: TGTGCCAGCAGCCGGCAGGGACAGGGGTATGGCTACACCTTC.

The chain couples TRBV3-1 (or the pseudogene TRBV3-2) to TRBJ2-3, with 7 bases fitting TRBD2. With 2 bases clipped from V and 2 bases from J, the junction kept 7 bases outside the gene matches. Looked up from germline, CDR1 is LGHDT and CDR2 is YNNKEL (reference sequence). The CDR3 totals 16 residues. DNA of the CDR3: TGTGCCAGCAGCCAATCGTCTAGCGGAAACACAGATACGCAGTATTTT. Translated: CASSQSSSGNTDTQYF.

This clone was detected once. V gene TRBV18 combines with J gene TRBJ2-7; 11 bases agree with TRBD2. The V and J ends lost 2 bases and 5 bases, in that order; junction bases with no gene match: 5. The CDR3 consists of 15 residues. Germline V lookup: CDR1 KGHSH, CDR2 LQKENI. CDR3 DNA: TGTGCCAGCTCACCAGATGTAGCGGGAGGGCACGAGCAGTACTTC. Translation gives CASSPDVAGGHEQYF.

This clone has a single count. V and J are TRBV28 and TRBJ1-2, with TRBD1 matching 9 bases. V lost 5 bases and J lost 5; bases outside the gene matches: 15. The CDR3 covers 17 residues. Per the germline V gene, CDR1 is MDHEN and CDR2 is SYDVKM. CDR3 residues: CASSLSLGTGYVYGYTF. CDR3 DNA sequence: TGTGCCAGCAGTCTATCACTTGGGACAGGGTATGTGTATGGCTACACCTTC.

The V gene is TRBV6-1, the J gene TRBJ2-3; TRBD2 matches 8 bases. In germline, CDR1 is MNHNS, CDR2 SASEGT. The CDR3 runs to 15 residues. After removal of 0 bases from V and 6 bases from J, the junction contained 5 bases not matched to a gene. The chain's CDR3 is CASSEALTSGDTQYF. Written as DNA, the CDR3 is TGTGCCAGCAGTGAAGCGCTTACTAGCGGTGATACGCAGTATTTT.

In this sample, this clone turned up once. The gene calls are TRBV7-9 and TRBJ1-3, with D perhaps TRBD1 (6 bases). Germline CDR1 and CDR2: SEHNR and FQNEAQ (reference sequence). Deletions cut 3 bases from V and 8 bases from J, with 11 bases between. The CDR3 is 13 amino acids. DNA for the CDR3: TGTGCCAGCAGCTTGGGGGGGCAGGACACCATATATTTT. Its translation is CASSLGGQDTIYF. Combining the CDR3 with reference TRBV7-9 and TRBJ1-3 gives the whole variable domain DTGVSQNPRHKITKRGQNVTFRCDPISEHNRLYWYRQTLGQGPEFLTYFQNEAQLEKSRLLSDRFSAERPKGSFSTLEIQRTEQGDSAMYLCASSLGGQDTIYFGEGSWLTVV.